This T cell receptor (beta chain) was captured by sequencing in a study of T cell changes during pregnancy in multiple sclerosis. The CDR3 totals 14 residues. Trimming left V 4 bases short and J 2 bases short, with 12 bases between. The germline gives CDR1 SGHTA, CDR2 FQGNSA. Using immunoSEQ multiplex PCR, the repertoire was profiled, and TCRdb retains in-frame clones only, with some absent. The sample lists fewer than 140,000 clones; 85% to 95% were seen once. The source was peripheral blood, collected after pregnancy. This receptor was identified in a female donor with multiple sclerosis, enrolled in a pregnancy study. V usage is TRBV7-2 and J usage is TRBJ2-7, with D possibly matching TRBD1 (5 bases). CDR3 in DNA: TGTGCCAGCAGCTGGAGCAGGGCTACCTACGAGCAGTACTTC. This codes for CASSWSRATYEQYF.